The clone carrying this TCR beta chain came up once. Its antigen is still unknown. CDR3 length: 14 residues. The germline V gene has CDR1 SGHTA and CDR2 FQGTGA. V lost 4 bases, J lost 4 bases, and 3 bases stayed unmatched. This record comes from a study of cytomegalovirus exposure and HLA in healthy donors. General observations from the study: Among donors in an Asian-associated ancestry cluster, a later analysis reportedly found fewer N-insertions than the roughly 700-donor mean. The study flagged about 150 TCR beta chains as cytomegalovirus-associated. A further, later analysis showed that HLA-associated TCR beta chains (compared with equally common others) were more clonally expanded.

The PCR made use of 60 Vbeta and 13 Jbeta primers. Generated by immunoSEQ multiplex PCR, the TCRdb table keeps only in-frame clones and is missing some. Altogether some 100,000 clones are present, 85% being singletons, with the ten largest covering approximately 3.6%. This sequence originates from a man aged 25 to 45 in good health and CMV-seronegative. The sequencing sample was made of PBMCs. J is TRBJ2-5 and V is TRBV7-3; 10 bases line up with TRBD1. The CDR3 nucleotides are TGTGCCAGCAGCTACAGGGACAGGGGAGAGACCCAGTACTTC. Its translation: CASSYRDRGETQYF.